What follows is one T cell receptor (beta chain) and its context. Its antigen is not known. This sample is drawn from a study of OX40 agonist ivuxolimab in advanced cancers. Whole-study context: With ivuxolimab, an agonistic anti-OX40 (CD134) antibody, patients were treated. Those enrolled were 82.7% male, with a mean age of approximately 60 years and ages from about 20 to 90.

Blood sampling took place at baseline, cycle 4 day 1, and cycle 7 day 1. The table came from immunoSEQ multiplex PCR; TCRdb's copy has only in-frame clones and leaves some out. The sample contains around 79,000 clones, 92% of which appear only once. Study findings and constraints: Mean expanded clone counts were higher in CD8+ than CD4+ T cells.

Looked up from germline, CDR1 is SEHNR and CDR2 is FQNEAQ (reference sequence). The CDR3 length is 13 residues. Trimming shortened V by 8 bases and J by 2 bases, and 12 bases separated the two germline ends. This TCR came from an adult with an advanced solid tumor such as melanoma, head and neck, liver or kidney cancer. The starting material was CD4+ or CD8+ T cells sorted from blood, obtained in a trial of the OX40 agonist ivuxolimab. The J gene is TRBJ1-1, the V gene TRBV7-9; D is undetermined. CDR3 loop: CASLGPPNTEAFF. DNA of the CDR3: TGTGCCAGCCTTGGACCCCCTAACACTGAAGCTTTCTTT.